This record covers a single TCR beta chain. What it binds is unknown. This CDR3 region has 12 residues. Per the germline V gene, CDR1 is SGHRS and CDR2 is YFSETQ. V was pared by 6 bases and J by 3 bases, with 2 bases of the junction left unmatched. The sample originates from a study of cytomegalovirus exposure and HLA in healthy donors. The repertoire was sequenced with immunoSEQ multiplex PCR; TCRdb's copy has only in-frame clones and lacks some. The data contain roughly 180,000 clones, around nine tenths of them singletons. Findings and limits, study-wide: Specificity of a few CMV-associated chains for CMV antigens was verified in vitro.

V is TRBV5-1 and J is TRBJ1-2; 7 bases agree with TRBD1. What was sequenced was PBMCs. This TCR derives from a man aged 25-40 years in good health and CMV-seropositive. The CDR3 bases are TGCGCCAGCATCGGGACAGACTATGGCTACACCTTC. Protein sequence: CASIGTDYGYTF.